This T cell receptor (beta chain) is drawn from a study of cytomegalovirus exposure and HLA in healthy donors. The PCR made use of 60 Vbeta and 13 Jbeta primers. Method: immunoSEQ multiplex PCR; TCRdb's copy keeps in-frame clones and lacks some. Found here are some 130,000 clones, around 77% of them singletons; the top ten hold 0.94%. With regard to this clone: Its target is not known.

Trimming pared 7 bases from V and 0 bases from J, leaving 10 bases between. Per the germline V gene, CDR1 is SNHLY and CDR2 is FYNNEI. The CDR3 extends over 14 amino acids. In nominal health when sampled, donors likely had unrecorded immune exposures nonetheless. Study-level points and caveats: The authors later found HLA-associated TCR beta chains more clonally expanded than equally common others. There were 160 or so TCR beta chains listed as cytomegalovirus-associated. Later analysis identified a missense DCLRE1C variant that was linked to TCR beta V- and J-gene trimming.

This receptor was taken from an older woman in good health and CMV-seronegative. The chain joins TRBV2 to TRBJ2-1, with D hard to call. The material sequenced was PBMCs. The CDR3 DNA reads as TGTGCCAGCACACGACTGAACTCCTACAATGAGCAGTTCTTC. Its translation is CASTRLNSYNEQFF.